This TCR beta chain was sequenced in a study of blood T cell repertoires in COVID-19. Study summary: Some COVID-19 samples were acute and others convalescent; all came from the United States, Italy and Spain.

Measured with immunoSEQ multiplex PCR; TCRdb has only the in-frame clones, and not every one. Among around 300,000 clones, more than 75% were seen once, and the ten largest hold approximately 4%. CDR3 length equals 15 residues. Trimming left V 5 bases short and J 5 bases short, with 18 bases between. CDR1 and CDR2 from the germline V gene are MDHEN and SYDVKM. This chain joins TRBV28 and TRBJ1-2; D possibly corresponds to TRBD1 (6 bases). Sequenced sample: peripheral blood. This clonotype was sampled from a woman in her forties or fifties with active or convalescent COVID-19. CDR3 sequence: CASSPPRTEGYGYTF. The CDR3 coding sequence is TGTGCCAGCAGTCCACCCCGGACAGAGGGGTATGGCTACACCTTC.